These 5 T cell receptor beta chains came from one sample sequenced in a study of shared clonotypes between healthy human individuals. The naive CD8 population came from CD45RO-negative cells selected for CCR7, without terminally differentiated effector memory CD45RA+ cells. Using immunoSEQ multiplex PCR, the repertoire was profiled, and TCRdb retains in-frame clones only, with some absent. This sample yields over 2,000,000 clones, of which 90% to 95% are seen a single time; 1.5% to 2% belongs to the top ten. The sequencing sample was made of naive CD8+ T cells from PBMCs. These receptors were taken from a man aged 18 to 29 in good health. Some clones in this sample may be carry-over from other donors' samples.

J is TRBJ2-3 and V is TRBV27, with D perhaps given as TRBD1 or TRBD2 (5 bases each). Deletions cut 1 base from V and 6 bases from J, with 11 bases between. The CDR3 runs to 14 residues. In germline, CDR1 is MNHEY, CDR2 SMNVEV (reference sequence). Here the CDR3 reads CASSLFGAPDTQYF. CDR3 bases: TGTGCCAGCAGTTTATTCGGGGCCCCTGATACGCAGTATTTT.

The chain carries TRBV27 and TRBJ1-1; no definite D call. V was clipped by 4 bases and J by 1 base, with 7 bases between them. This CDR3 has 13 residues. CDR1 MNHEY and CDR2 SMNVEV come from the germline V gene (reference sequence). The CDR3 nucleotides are TGTGCCAGCAGTTGGTTCCGGAACACTGAAGCTTTCTTT. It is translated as CASSWFRNTEAFF.

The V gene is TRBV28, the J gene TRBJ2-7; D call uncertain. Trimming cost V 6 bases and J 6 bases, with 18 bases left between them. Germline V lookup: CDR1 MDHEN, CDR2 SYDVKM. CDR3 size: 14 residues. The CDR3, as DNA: TGTGCCAGCAGAACTATGCCTTCCAATCCCGAGCAGTACTTC. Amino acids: CASRTMPSNPEQYF.

The CDR3 loop reads CASSLKTEVYEQYF. The CDR3 DNA reads as TGTGCCAGCAGTTTAAAGACAGAGGTTTACGAGCAGTACTTC. The rearrangement links TRBV27 to TRBJ2-7; TRBD1 might be the D (5 bases). CDR1 MNHEY and CDR2 SMNVEV come from the germline V gene (reference sequence). CDR3 length equals 14 residues. The ends were cut back, 2 bases at V and 4 bases at J, with 12 bases in the middle.

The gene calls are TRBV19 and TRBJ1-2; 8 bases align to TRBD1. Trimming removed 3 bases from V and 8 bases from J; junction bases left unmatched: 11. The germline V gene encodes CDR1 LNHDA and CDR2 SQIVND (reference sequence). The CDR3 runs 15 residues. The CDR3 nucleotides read TGTGCCAGTAGTATTTCCCCAGGGGGCATTAACGGCTACACCTTC. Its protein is CASSISPGGINGYTF.